This passage covers 28 T cell receptor beta chains from one sample sequenced in a study of regulatory T cells in long-lasting Graves disease. As for time point: newly diagnosed GD, antithyroid drugs for less than 3 months. Generation of the TCR library employed RNA extracted from PBMCs. Arm-PCR of CDR3 regions and iRepertoire HTBI primers were used to build TCR beta libraries. TCRdb used MiXCR to reprocess the multiplex PCR reads, holding one entry per CDR3 protein. The table shows hundreds of thousands of distinct CDR3 sequences, with around 15% occurring only once. These data also featured in a second study, about T cells in Graves' hyperthyroidism and ophthalmopathy.

The specimen comprised peripheral blood mononuclear cells (PBMCs), sampled at new diagnosis, from a patient treated with antithyroid drugs. These TCRs come from a woman in her 30s with Graves disease.

Concerning this clonotype itself: A read error is possible here, since a much larger clone lies one base away. The chain employs TRBV12-3 or TRBV12-4 and TRBJ2-5, with TRBD1 identical over 7 bases. The CDR3 sequence is 12 residues long. Losses at the gene ends were 6 bases for V and 11 bases for J; bases not matched to a gene: 9. Written as DNA, the CDR3 is TGTGCCAGCAGGGGACAGCCCCATGAGCAGTACTTC. Its translation: CASRGQPHEQYF.

The chain recombines TRBV18 with TRBJ1-1; TRBD1 agrees at 9 bases. V lost 2 bases, J lost 6 bases, and 4 bases stayed unmatched. The germline V gene encodes CDR1 KGHSH and CDR2 LQKENI. The CDR3 has 14 amino acids. CDR3 sequence reads: CASSPFGQGSEAFF. CDR3 bases: TGTGCCAGCTCACCATTTGGACAGGGGTCTGAAGCTTTCTTT.

This clonotype has a count of ten or more. V usage is TRBV28 and J usage is TRBJ1-2; unclear D gene. The germline V gene encodes CDR1 MDHEN and CDR2 SYDVKM. The CDR3 is made up of 12 amino acids. V was pared by 8 bases and J by 2 bases, with 9 bases between. DNA of the CDR3: TGTGCCAGCGCAAAAAACAACTATGGCTACACCTTC. Residues: CASAKNNYGYTF.

This clonotype appeared a few times. The rearrangement uses TRBV24-1 and TRBJ1-1; D gene unclear. Trimming shortened V by 1 base and J by 2 bases, and 4 bases separated the two germline ends. Germline CDR1 is KGHDR and CDR2 is SFDVKD. CDR3 size: 13 residues. The CDR3 DNA sequence: TGTGCCACCAGTGATTTCTTCAACACTGAAGCTTTCTTT. It specifies CATSDFFNTEAFF.

This clonotype has more than one count but fewer than ten. The J gene is TRBJ2-3, the V gene TRBV7-9, with TRBD2 matching over 9 bases. The CDR3 length is 16 residues. CDR1 is SEHNR and CDR2 is FQNEAQ in the germline V gene (reference sequence). V lost 5 bases and J lost 2; bases outside the gene matches: 8. The CDR3 sequence is CASSAYGTSNTDTQYF. As DNA, the CDR3 is TGTGCCAGCAGCGCGTACGGGACTAGCAACACAGATACGCAGTATTTT.

This clonotype was recorded many times. The chain links TRBV20-1 to TRBJ2-1, with 8 bases that match TRBD2. This CDR3 comprises 12 residues. V lost 7 bases, J lost 8 bases, and 7 bases stayed unmatched. Germline V gene sequence: CDR1 DFQATT, CDR2 SNEGSKA (reference sequence). The CDR3 protein is CSVAGFRDEQFF. The CDR3 DNA sequence: TGCAGTGTAGCGGGATTCAGGGATGAGCAGTTCTTC.

This clonotype turned up a few times. The conserved final phenylalanine or tryptophan is absent from the CDR3, which likely points to a read error. This chain links TRBV4-2 with TRBJ1-1; 7 bases align to TRBD1. The germline V gene has CDR1 LGHNA and CDR2 YNFKEQ. The CDR3 length is 16 residues. Germline trimming cut 0 bases from V and 0 bases from J; bases unmatched to any gene: 4. DNA of the CDR3: TGTGCCAGCAGCCAAGACAGGGACAGTTTGAACACTGAAGCTTTCTCT. Translating gives CASSQDRDSLNTEAFS.

V and J are TRBV19 and TRBJ2-1; 7 nucleotides match TRBD2. V was pared by 4 bases and J by 9 bases, with 6 bases of the junction left unmatched. Per germline, CDR1 LNHDA and CDR2 SQIVND (reference sequence). CDR3 size: 13 residues. Written as DNA, the CDR3 is TGTGCCAGTAGTACGGGGGGAGGAGCTGAGCAGTTCTTC. As protein: CASSTGGGAEQFF.

In this sample, this clonotype turned up a few times. The rearrangement uses TRBV12-3 or TRBV12-4 and TRBJ2-1; weak D call: TRBD2 (5 bases). V was pared by 1 base and J by 1 base, with 11 bases between. This CDR3 is 16 amino acids long. Written as DNA, the CDR3 is TGTGCCAGCAGTTTAGGGGGAGAAGGGTCCTACAATGAGCAGTTCTTC. Amino acids: CASSLGGEGSYNEQFF.

V and J are TRBV9 and TRBJ2-1; unclear D gene. CDR3 length: 16 residues. Germline V gene sequence: CDR1 SGDLS, CDR2 YYNGEE. V was pared by 0 bases and J by 2 bases, with 12 bases between. The CDR3 loop reads CASSVASSVTYNEQFF. In DNA form, the CDR3 reads TGTGCCAGCAGCGTAGCTTCGAGCGTTACCTACAATGAGCAGTTCTTC.

V and J are TRBV18 and TRBJ2-2; maybe TRBD1 (5 bases). The CDR3 runs 15 residues. Germline V gene data show CDR1 as KGHSH and CDR2 as LQKENI. With 3 bases removed from V and 5 bases from J, the gap between germline ends came to 13 bases. The DNA for the CDR3 is TGTGCCAGCTCACCCCAAACAGGTCTTACCGGGGAGCTGTTTTTT. Amino acids: CASSPQTGLTGELFF.

This clonotype occurred many times. The V gene is TRBV27, the J gene TRBJ1-1; 8 nucleotides align to TRBD1. The length of the CDR3 is 14 residues. V was pared by 6 bases and J by 4 bases, with 7 bases of the junction left unmatched. CDR1 MNHEY and CDR2 SMNVEV come from the germline V gene (reference sequence). The CDR3, as DNA: TGTGCCAGCAGCTATGGACAGGGTTCCACTGAAGCTTTCTTT. Translated, it gives CASSYGQGSTEAFF.

This chain connects TRBV3-1 to TRBJ2-7; 7 bases align to TRBD1. This CDR3 has 14 amino acids. V shed 4 bases and J 7 bases; nucleotides not matched to a gene: 10. CDR1 LGHDT and CDR2 YNNKEL come from the germline V gene (reference sequence). This CDR3 reads CASSRQGSYNEQYF. The CDR3 nucleotides read TGTGCCAGCAGCCGACAGGGCTCCTACAATGAGCAGTACTTC.

This clonotype was observed at least ten times. V and J are TRBV28 and TRBJ1-2; 8 positions match TRBD1. Germline V CDR1 and CDR2: MDHEN, SYDVKM. This CDR3 contains 16 residues. The trim removed 2 bases at V and 4 bases at J, leaving 9 bases unmatched. CDR3 loop: CASSLPTGVKGYGYTF. CDR3 DNA sequence: TGTGCCAGCAGTTTACCGACAGGGGTAAAGGGCTATGGCTACACCTTC.

V and J are TRBV4-2 and TRBJ2-7; no definite D call. Trimming stripped 0 bases from V and 6 bases from J, with 15 bases between. The CDR3 runs to 15 residues. Germline-derived CDR1 and CDR2 are LGHNA and YNFKEQ. CDR3 sequence (DNA): TGTGCCAGCAGCCAAGATATGGTCTCCTTGGTCGAGCAGTACTTC. Amino acid sequence: CASSQDMVSLVEQYF.

Many counts were recorded for this clonotype. V is TRBV7-7 and J is TRBJ2-5; D unclear. V was clipped by 1 base and J by 1 base, with 4 bases between them. CDR1 SSHAT and CDR2 FNYEAQ come from the germline V gene (reference sequence). The CDR3 is 13 amino acids. The CDR3 nucleotides are TGTGCCAGCAGCTTAGGCGCCCAAGAGACCCAGTACTTC. This encodes CASSLGAQETQYF.

The chain recombines TRBV18 with TRBJ1-6; no clear D. This CDR3 has 14 residues. CDR1 and CDR2 (germline): KGHSH, LQKENI. V shed 2 bases and J shed 6 bases, with 8 bases lying between them. CDR3 DNA: TGTGCCAGCTCACCAGAGGGTCTTAATTCACCCCTCCACTTT. This translates into CASSPEGLNSPLHF. Full variable domain (rest looked up from reference TRBV18 and TRBJ1-6): NAGVMQNPRHLVRRRGQEARLRCSPMKGHSHVYWYRQLPEEGLKFMVYLQKENIIDESGMPKERFSAEFPKEGPSILRIQQVVRGDSAAYFCASSPEGLNSPLHFGNGTRLTVT.

This clonotype was seen repeatedly, ten times or more. The chain links TRBV2 to TRBJ1-1; no firm D call. The V end was cut by 4 bases, the J end by 11 bases, with 14 bases between. The germline V gene has CDR1 SNHLY and CDR2 FYNNEI. This CDR3 is built from 12 residues. CDR3: CASSGVGDKAFF. CDR3 sequence (DNA): TGTGCCAGCAGTGGGGTCGGAGACAAGGCTTTCTTT. Together with reference TRBV2 and TRBJ1-1, the CDR3 gives the full variable domain: EPEVTQTPSHQVTQMGQEVILRCVPISNHLYFYWYRQILGQKVEFLVSFYNNEISEKSEIFDDQFSVERPDGSNFTLKIRSTKLEDSAMYFCASSGVGDKAFFGQGTRLTVV.

In its sample, this clonotype was seen many times. The genes are TRBV2 and TRBJ1-1, with D tentatively TRBD1 (6 bases). The CDR3 spans 13 residues. Germline CDR1 SNHLY, CDR2 FYNNEI. V was clipped by 5 bases and J by 1 base, with 8 bases between them. The CDR3 nucleotides are TGTGCCAGCAGTCAACAGGGGAACACTGAAGCTTTCTTT. Residues: CASSQQGNTEAFF.

A few counts support this clonotype. The V and J genes are TRBV12-3 or TRBV12-4 and TRBJ2-1; 8 bases fit TRBD1. The CDR3 consists of 15 residues. Losses at the gene ends were 1 base for V and 4 bases for J; bases not matched to a gene: 3. The CDR3 spells CASSLETGVYNEQFF. For the CDR3, the DNA is TGTGCCAGCAGTTTAGAGACAGGGGTTTACAATGAGCAGTTCTTC.

Regarding this clonotype: This may stem from a read error, because a much larger clone lies one nucleotide away. J is TRBJ2-4 and V is TRBV2, with D possibly matching TRBD2 (5 bases). This CDR3 comprises 13 residues. Germline V gene sequence: CDR1 SNHLY, CDR2 FYNNEI. CDR3 sequence reads: CASSELGSNEQSF. The CDR3 DNA reads TGTGCCAGCAGTGAATTGGGGAGCAATGAGCAGTCCTTC.

The V and J genes are TRBV7-9 and TRBJ2-7; D may correspond to TRBD1 or TRBD2 (6 bases each). There are 16 residues in the CDR3. Germline CDR1 and CDR2: SEHNR and FQNEAQ (reference sequence). V lost 0 bases and J lost 5, with 17 bases in between. CDR3 bases: TGTGCCAGCAGCTTAGCTTGGGGGGTTAGGGGGGACGAGCAGTACTTC. Its translation: CASSLAWGVRGDEQYF.

This clonotype showed up many times. V and J are TRBV28 and TRBJ2-1, with TRBD2 identical over 7 bases. CDR3 length: 16 amino acids. CDR1 and CDR2 from the germline V gene are MDHEN and SYDVKM. The V gene end was trimmed by 5 bases and the J gene end by 1 base; junction bases not matched to a gene: 8. In DNA, the CDR3 is TGTGCCAGCAGTGCACCGACTAGCCCTTCCTACAATGAGCAGTTCTTC. Amino acids: CASSAPTSPSYNEQFF. The entire variable domain, with the rest obtained from reference TRBV28 and TRBJ2-1, is as follows: DVKVTQSSRYLVKRTGEKVFLECVQDMDHENMFWYRQDPGLGLRLIYFSYDVKMKEKGDIPEGYSVSREKKERFSLILESASTNQTSMYLCASSAPTSPSYNEQFFGPGTRLTVL.

The J gene is TRBJ2-1, the V gene TRBV6-1; 7 positions match TRBD2. J gave up 3 bases and V 8 bases, and 1 base lay outside the gene matches. The CDR3 covers 12 residues. Per the germline V gene, CDR1 is MNHNS and CDR2 is SASEGT. As DNA, the CDR3 is TGTGCCAGCCGGGACTACTACAATGAGCAGTTCTTC. The encoded protein is CASRDYYNEQFF.

This clonotype has more than one count but fewer than ten. This chain connects TRBV29-1 to TRBJ2-7; D is possibly TRBD1 (6 bases). Germline V gives CDR1 SQVTM, CDR2 ANQGSEA. The length of the CDR3 is 14 residues. V lost 7 bases and J lost 0, with 16 bases in between. CDR3 protein: CSAAGTRSSYEQYF. The CDR3 DNA sequence: TGCAGCGCCGCCGGGACAAGAAGCTCCTACGAGCAGTACTTC.

The chain combines TRBV28 with TRBJ2-1, with 12 bases matching TRBD2. With V trimmed by 2 bases and J by 6 bases, 5 bases remained unmatched. In germline, CDR1 is MDHEN, CDR2 SYDVKM. The CDR3 is made up of 16 amino acids. In DNA, the CDR3 is TGTGCCAGCAGTTTAGTACTAGCGGGAGGACTCAATGAGCAGTTCTTC. Residues: CASSLVLAGGLNEQFF.

Many counts were recorded for this clonotype. This chain connects TRBV6-1 to TRBJ2-1; 9 bases line up with TRBD1. Germline CDR1 is MNHNS and CDR2 is SASEGT. With V trimmed by 6 bases and J by 5 bases, 8 bases remained unmatched. The CDR3 length is 15 residues. CDR3 nucleotide sequence: TGTGCCAGCAGAGAAACAGGGGGCGCGAACAATGAGCAGTTCTTC. Encoded protein: CASRETGGANNEQFF.

The table lists this clonotype with many counts. The chain is built from TRBV20-1 and TRBJ2-5, with TRBD2 matching 12 bases. The CDR3 contains 15 residues. Trimming took 3 bases from V and 5 from J; bases not matched to a gene: 7. CDR1 is DFQATT and CDR2 is SNEGSKA in the germline V gene (reference sequence). The CDR3 spells CSARASGRATETQYF. CDR3 bases: TGCAGTGCTAGGGCTAGCGGGAGGGCCACGGAGACCCAGTACTTC.